The 10 T cell receptor beta chains below all came from one sample that was sequenced in a study of blood T cell repertoires in COVID-19. Produced via immunoSEQ multiplex PCR; TCRdb's table is partial and in-frame only. Among about 140,000 clones listed, 75% to 90% were seen once. The sequenced sample consisted of peripheral blood. The source is a middle-aged man who had recovered from COVID-19.

This chain uses TRBV30 with TRBJ1-2; possible D gene TRBD1, 6 bases. The CDR3 has 13 amino acids. Deletions cut 2 bases from V and 4 bases from J, with 11 bases between. Germline V gene sequence: CDR1 GTSNPN, CDR2 SVGIG (reference sequence). The CDR3 is CAWSRGGSYGYTF. In DNA, the CDR3 is TGTGCCTGGAGTAGGGGGGGATCCTATGGCTACACCTTC.

The chain carries TRBV11-2 and TRBJ1-1; tentative D call: TRBD1 (6 bases). The CDR3 runs 15 residues. Germline CDR1 reads SGHAT; CDR2 reads FQNNGV. V gave up 4 bases and J gave up 3 bases, with 15 bases separating them. CDR3 coding DNA: TGTGCCAGCAGCTCGCCAAACACAGGGTACACTGAAGCTTTCTTT. As protein: CASSSPNTGYTEAFF. The full variable domain, completed using reference TRBV11-2 and TRBJ1-1, is EAGVAQSPRYKIIEKRQSVAFWCNPISGHATLYWYQQILGQGPKLLIQFQNNGVVDDSQLPKDRFSAERLKGVDSTLKIQPAKLEDSAVYLCASSSPNTGYTEAFFGQGTRLTVV.

The chain is built from TRBV6-1 and TRBJ2-7, with TRBD1 as a possible D gene (5 bases). V was shortened by 3 bases and J by 8 bases, with 14 bases between the two germline ends. The CDR3 is 13 residues long. Germline V gene sequence: CDR1 MNHNS, CDR2 SASEGT. Written as DNA, the CDR3 is TGTGCCAGCAGTGACCCCCAGGGTAGACAGCAGTACTTC. Residues: CASSDPQGRQQYF.

The rearrangement joins TRBV12-5 to TRBJ2-5, with 7 bases fitting TRBD1. V trimming: 1 base; J trimming: 5 bases; junction bases outside the gene matches: 4. Germline V gene sequence: CDR1 LGHNT, CDR2 FRNRAP. This CDR3 is built from 14 residues. The CDR3 region is CASGLGTGVETQYF. CDR3 sequence (DNA): TGTGCTAGTGGTTTGGGAACAGGGGTCGAGACCCAGTACTTC.

The chain combines TRBV5-4 with TRBJ2-4; 7 bases align to TRBD1. Losses at the gene ends were 0 bases for V and 8 bases for J; bases not matched to a gene: 5. The CDR3 contains 14 residues. Germline V CDR1 and CDR2: SGHNT, YYREEE (reference sequence). Here the CDR3 reads CASSLAGQVDIQYF. The CDR3 nucleotides are TGTGCCAGCAGCTTGGCCGGACAGGTTGACATTCAGTACTTC.

The J gene is TRBJ2-7, the V gene TRBV7-9; D gene ambiguous. Trimming pared 1 base from V and 2 bases from J, leaving 6 bases between. The CDR3 sequence is 13 residues long. Germline V gene data show CDR1 as SEHNR and CDR2 as FQNEAQ (reference sequence). The CDR3 sequence is CASSLGAPYEQYF. CDR3 coding DNA: TGTGCCAGCAGCTTAGGGGCCCCCTACGAGCAGTACTTC.

This chain links TRBV19 with TRBJ1-5; D is unresolved. Germline CDR1 LNHDA, CDR2 SQIVND (reference sequence). This CDR3 contains 17 residues. Trimming stripped 0 bases from V and 0 bases from J, with 12 bases between. The CDR3 DNA follows: TGTGCCAGTAGTATAGATCGGAGTGTTTATAGCAATCAGCCCCAGCATTTT. Residues: CASSIDRSVYSNQPQHF.

The chain carries TRBV5-1 and TRBJ2-2; D is ambiguous. Germline values: CDR1 SGHRS, CDR2 YFSETQ. The CDR3 covers 16 residues. V dropped 0 bases and J dropped 4 bases, with 13 bases sitting between them. The CDR3 region is CASSLALGLSTGELFF. As DNA, the CDR3 is TGCGCCAGCAGCTTGGCCTTGGGCCTTAGCACCGGGGAGCTGTTTTTT.

The chain has TRBV6-5 and TRBJ2-1; the D gene is possibly TRBD1 (6 bases). The V gene lost 6 bases and the J gene lost 7 bases, with 10 bases spanning the gap. From germline, CDR1 is MNHEY and CDR2 SVGAGI. The CDR3 spans 12 residues. The CDR3 loop reads CASRQDSNEQFF. CDR3 nucleotides: TGTGCCAGCAGACAGGACAGTAATGAGCAGTTCTTC.

The chain joins TRBV19 to TRBJ1-4; D gene ambiguous. The V end lost 0 bases, the J end lost 6 bases, and 8 bases lay between the germline ends. Germline V gene sequence: CDR1 LNHDA, CDR2 SQIVND (reference sequence). The CDR3 loop spans 14 amino acids. As DNA, the CDR3 is TGTGCCAGTAGTATAGATTCGGGTGATGAAAAACTGTTTTTT. Amino acids: CASSIDSGDEKLFF.